A selection of T cell receptor beta chains follows, all from one sample in a study of T cell responses to AZD1222 COVID-19 vaccine. The table came from immunoSEQ multiplex PCR; TCRdb's copy has only in-frame clones and leaves some out. In the table there are about 150,000 clones, around 90% of which are singletons. The sample in question was peripheral blood, obtained 28 days after the second AZD1222 dose. The origin of the receptors is an adult who received the AZD1222 COVID-19 vaccine. The CDR3 runs from the conserved cysteine through the conserved F or W. A D gene is named only where the DNA matches it firmly. Clone sizes are given selectively: once, few, many, or a class where the clone is expanded.

d_gene	v_gene	j_gene	abundance	CDR3aa	CDR3nt
NA	TRBV11-3	TRBJ1-2	once	CASSDYGYTF	TGTGCCAGCAGCGACTATGGCTACACCTTC
NA	TRBV6-5	TRBJ2-1	NA	CASSHYPNDYNEQFF	TGTGCCAGCAGTCACTATCCCAATGATTACAATGAGCAGTTCTTC
TRBD2	TRBV4-2	TRBJ2-3	NA	CASSLGLAGPDTQYF	TGTGCCAGCAGCCTCGGACTAGCGGGGCCAGATACGCAGTATTTT
NA	TRBV3-1/TRBV3-2	TRBJ2-5	NA	CASSQGSTGGPETQYF	TGTGCCAGCAGCCAAGGGTCAACCGGGGGGCCGGAGACCCAGTACTTC
TRBD2	TRBV27	TRBJ2-3	NA	CASSLLGLVDTQYF	TGTGCCAGCAGTTTACTCGGACTAGTCGATACGCAGTATTTT
NA	TRBV18	TRBJ2-1	NA	CASSPQSGEQFF	TGTGCCAGCTCACCACAGTCGGGAGAGCAGTTCTTC
NA	TRBV15	TRBJ1-1	once	CATSRDRTFAEAFF	TGTGCCACCAGCAGAGATCGGACTTTCGCTGAAGCTTTCTTT
NA	TRBV20-1	TRBJ2-7	once	CSASGGGFRSYEQYF	TGCAGTGCTAGTGGAGGGGGTTTTAGGAGTTACGAGCAGTACTTC
NA	TRBV5-6	TRBJ1-1	NA	CASNSWNTEAFF	TGTGCCAGCAACTCATGGAACACTGAAGCTTTCTTT
NA	TRBV7-9	TRBJ2-2	few	CASSLLGNTGELFF	TGTGCCAGCAGCTTGTTGGGGAACACCGGGGAGCTGTTTTTT
NA	TRBV6-2/TRBV6-3	TRBJ1-6	few	CASSYTENSPLHF	TGTGCCAGCAGTTATACAGAAAATTCACCCCTCCACTTT
NA	TRBV5-6	TRBJ2-6	NA	CASSSELPLSGANVLTF	TGTGCCAGCAGTTCTGAACTACCCCTCTCGGGGGCCAACGTCCTGACTTTC
TRBD1	TRBV5-8	TRBJ2-1	NA	CASGPLGTGYDNEQFF	TGTGCCAGCGGCCCTCTCGGGACAGGTTACGACAATGAGCAGTTCTTC
TRBD1	TRBV7-9	TRBJ2-7	NA	CASSSGTGEDEQYF	TGTGCCAGCAGTTCCGGGACAGGGGAAGACGAGCAGTACTTC
NA	TRBV29-1	TRBJ1-4	NA	CSVVGYEKLFF	TGCAGCGTTGTAGGATACGAAAAACTGTTTTTT
TRBD1	TRBV7-8	TRBJ1-1	NA	CASSRGQIINTEAFF	TGTGCCAGCAGCAGGGGACAGATAATCAACACTGAAGCTTTCTTT
NA	TRBV15	TRBJ2-6	NA	CATRGAGANVLTF	TGTGCCACCAGAGGGGCTGGGGCCAACGTCCTGACTTTC
NA	TRBV4-3	TRBJ2-4	NA	CASSQDRQGSGGIQYF	TGCGCCAGCAGCCAAGATAGGCAGGGGAGTGGAGGCATTCAGTACTTC
TRBD1	TRBV4-2	TRBJ2-7	NA	CASSQVSRGLDEQYF	TGTGCCAGCAGCCAAGTCTCTAGGGGGCTGGACGAGCAGTACTTC
NA	TRBV15	TRBJ2-5	NA	CATSGNPRYQETQYF	TGTGCCACCAGCGGCAACCCGAGGTACCAAGAGACCCAGTACTTC
TRBD1	TRBV4-1	TRBJ2-3	NA	CASSPIQGATDTQYF	TGCGCCAGCAGCCCCATACAGGGGGCCACAGATACGCAGTATTTT
TRBD1	TRBV5-4	TRBJ2-1	NA	CASSNRDRAVNEQFF	TGTGCCAGCAGCAACCGGGACAGGGCCGTCAATGAGCAGTTCTTC
NA	TRBV9	TRBJ2-7	NA	CASSASGAEQYF	TGTGCCAGCAGCGCCTCAGGGGCCGAGCAGTACTTC
NA	TRBV4-1	TRBJ1-1	NA	CASRQPLGRRNTNTEAFF	TGCGCCAGCAGGCAACCTCTCGGCCGGCGAAATACGAACACTGAAGCTTTCTTT
NA	TRBV7-9	TRBJ1-2	NA	CASSPTSSNYGYTF	TGTGCCAGCAGCCCCACTAGTTCTAACTATGGCTACACCTTC
NA	TRBV12-5	TRBJ2-1	once	CASGRRGSNEQFF	TGTGCTAGTGGCCGGCGGGGCAGCAATGAGCAGTTCTTC
TRBD1	TRBV5-4	TRBJ1-3	NA	CASSSDRGEGNTIYF	TGTGCCAGCAGCTCCGACAGGGGAGAGGGAAACACCATATATTTT
NA	TRBV3-1/TRBV3-2	TRBJ2-5	NA	CASSQARFGAQYF	TGTGCCAGCAGCCAAGCCAGGTTTGGGGCCCAGTACTTC
NA	TRBV5-1	TRBJ1-1	NA	CASSKGLGTEAFF	TGCGCCAGCAGCAAGGGGTTGGGCACTGAAGCTTTCTTT
NA	TRBV7-8	TRBJ1-5	NA	CASSLILQRGQPQHF	TGTGCCAGCAGCTTAATTTTACAGAGAGGCCAGCCCCAGCATTTT
TRBD1	TRBV7-2	TRBJ1-5	NA	CASSLNTGVEQPQHF	TGTGCCAGCAGCTTGAATACAGGGGTAGAACAGCCCCAGCATTTT
TRBD2	TRBV5-1	TRBJ2-3	NA	CASSLGSTSGSGTDTQYF	TGCGCCAGCAGCTTGGGATCGACTAGCGGGAGTGGCACAGATACGCAGTATTTT
NA	TRBV15	TRBJ1-3	NA	CATRISSGNTIYF	TGTGCCACCAGGATCAGCTCTGGAAACACCATATATTTT
TRBD1	TRBV7-2	TRBJ1-2	NA	CASSLTTGPGYTF	TGTGCCAGCAGCTTAACGACAGGGCCTGGCTACACCTTC
NA	TRBV29-1	TRBJ2-1	few	CSVARGNEQFF	TGCAGCGTTGCTAGGGGGAATGAGCAGTTCTTC
TRBD1	TRBV6-5	TRBJ1-1	NA	CASRQGAGAEAFF	TGTGCCAGCCGACAGGGGGCCGGAGCTGAAGCTTTCTTT
NA	TRBV28	TRBJ1-1	NA	CASDEKPVNTEAFF	TGTGCCAGCGATGAAAAACCAGTGAACACTGAAGCTTTCTTT
NA	TRBV4-1	TRBJ2-2	NA	CASSRGTGELFF	TGCGCCAGCTCCCGGGGTACCGGGGAGCTGTTTTTT
NA	TRBV29-1	TRBJ2-7	NA	CSVTNLSYEQYF	TGCAGTGTGACAAATCTCTCCTACGAGCAGTACTTC
NA	TRBV28	TRBJ1-2	once	CASRIDNYYGYTF	TGTGCCAGCAGAATTGACAACTACTATGGCTACACCTTC
NA	TRBV5-1	TRBJ2-3	few	CASSMDPLTDTQYF	TGCGCCAGCAGCATGGACCCCCTCACAGATACGCAGTATTTT
NA	TRBV3-1/TRBV3-2	TRBJ1-4	NA	CASSQGQGGKLFF	TGTGCCAGCAGCCAAGGCCAAGGGGGAAAACTGTTTTTT
TRBD1	TRBV10-3	TRBJ2-7	NA	CAISSSPTGQGGYEQYF	TGTGCCATCAGTTCCTCACCTACAGGACAGGGGGGCTACGAGCAGTACTTC
NA	TRBV7-2	TRBJ2-3	NA	CASSEADTQYF	TGTGCCAGCAGCGAGGCGGATACGCAGTATTTT
TRBD1	TRBV6-2/TRBV6-3	TRBJ2-2	NA	CASSTRDRDTGELFF	TGTGCCAGCAGCACCCGGGACAGGGACACCGGGGAGCTGTTTTTT
NA	TRBV7-8	TRBJ1-3	NA	CASSLGSTDSGNTIYF	TGTGCCAGCAGCTTAGGTTCTACAGACTCTGGAAACACCATATATTTT
NA	TRBV28	TRBJ2-1	few	CASTLSRLYNEQFF	TGTGCCAGCACTCTGTCGCGGCTCTACAATGAGCAGTTCTTC
NA	TRBV5-4	TRBJ1-3	NA	CASSLRGSGNTIYF	TGTGCCAGCAGCTTGCGAGGCTCTGGAAACACCATATATTTT
NA	TRBV6-5	TRBJ2-2	NA	CASSPTGSGELFF	TGTGCCAGCAGCCCCACCGGATCCGGGGAGCTGTTTTTT
NA	TRBV2	TRBJ1-5	NA	CASGGQPQHF	TGTGCCAGCGGGGGTCAGCCCCAGCATTTT
NA	TRBV6-2/TRBV6-3	TRBJ2-1	NA	CASSPPGVPYNEQFF	TGTGCCAGCAGCCCCCCGGGAGTTCCCTACAATGAGCAGTTCTTC
NA	TRBV9	TRBJ1-1	NA	CASSVGSGGAGTEAFF	TGTGCCAGCAGCGTAGGATCCGGGGGCGCCGGCACTGAAGCTTTCTTT
TRBD1	TRBV7-2	TRBJ1-1	NA	CASSLTGQGTEAFF	TGTGCCAGCAGCTTAACCGGACAGGGCACTGAAGCTTTCTTT
TRBD1	TRBV6-5	TRBJ1-6	NA	CASSSWTGWGSPLHF	TGTGCCAGCAGTTCCTGGACAGGGTGGGGTTCACCCCTCCACTTT
NA	TRBV27	TRBJ1-4	NA	CASSLVWGPTNEKLFF	TGTGCCAGCAGTTTGGTTTGGGGCCCAACTAATGAAAAACTGTTTTTT